A single sample is the source of the 26 T cell receptor beta chains below, sequenced in a study of T-cell reconstitution after alpha-beta-depleted transplantation in children (TCRdb year 2016). The protocol used for the library was PCR. Sequenced using an Illumina HiSeq 2500. To normalize quantification of the TCRbeta repertoire, the TCR libraries were built with molecular barcoding that relied on unique molecular identifiers. The public sequencing data were trimmed at Q25 with fastp and processed into clonotypes with MiXCR by TCRdb, which kept only in-frame beta chains. One record per CDR3 amino acid sequence lists the most common genes and DNA. The sample includes 250,000 to 300,000 distinct CDR3 sequences, with nearly 10% observed a single time. Of the sample, about 9.5% is held by the ten largest clones. The sequencing here drew on PBMCs from the stem cell graft donor, taken from the stem cell graft. Receptors were obtained from a human donor who donated a stem cell graft to a child with SCID.

Only a few counts were recorded for this clonotype. The chain joins TRBV2 to TRBJ2-7; tentatively, D is TRBD1 (5 bases). The V end was cut by 5 bases, the J end by 3 bases, with 14 bases between. Germline CDR1 SNHLY, CDR2 FYNNEI. The CDR3 consists of 14 residues. CDR3 sequence reads: CASSFLGQGYEQYF. CDR3 nucleotide sequence: TGTGCCAGCAGTTTCCTCGGGCAGGGCTACGAGCAGTACTTC.

The V gene is TRBV20-1, the J gene TRBJ2-3; either TRBD1 or TRBD2 may fit D (5 bases each). CDR3 size: 15 residues. Trimming stripped 3 bases from V and 4 bases from J, with 17 bases between. Germline values: CDR1 DFQATT, CDR2 SNEGSKA (reference sequence). The CDR3 DNA sequence: TGCAGTGCTAGTTGGTTAAGCGTGGGGGCAGATACGCAGTATTTT. This sequence encodes CSASWLSVGADTQYF.

The V and J genes are TRBV7-9 and TRBJ2-7; D is perhaps TRBD1 (5 bases). Germline V gene lookup returns CDR1 SEHNR and CDR2 FQNEAQ (reference sequence). Between the trimmed V and J ends, which lost 0 bases and 4 bases, there was a span of 10 bases. The CDR3 has 14 residues. Here the CDR3 reads CASSLAPQVYEQYF. The CDR3 DNA reads TGTGCCAGCAGCTTAGCGCCACAGGTTTACGAGCAGTACTTC.

V gene TRBV6-1 combines with J gene TRBJ2-7, with a weak D call TRBD2 (6 bases). Trimming removed 2 bases at V and 2 bases at J, with 7 bases between. Germline V gene data show CDR1 as MNHNS and CDR2 as SASEGT. The CDR3 totals 13 residues. As DNA, the CDR3 is TGTGCCAGCAGTGAACCGGGGGCCTACGAGCAGTACTTC. The encoded protein is CASSEPGAYEQYF.

This clonotype was found many times. The CDR3 loop reads CASSRGQGGSSPLHF. CDR3 nucleotide sequence: TGCGCCAGCAGCAGAGGACAGGGGGGAAGTTCACCCCTCCACTTT. The chain combines TRBV5-1 with TRBJ1-6; TRBD1 aligns across 10 bases. CDR3 size: 15 residues. CDR1 and CDR2 from the germline V gene are SGHRS and YFSETQ. V gave up 4 bases and J gave up 9 bases; unmatched junction bases: 7.

This clonotype was observed many times. This chain uses TRBV12-3 or TRBV12-4 with TRBJ2-7; D unresolved. V lost 0 bases, J lost 0 bases, and 15 bases lay in between. The length of the CDR3 is 17 residues. The CDR3 protein is CASSLAIGAFPSYEQYF. CDR3 nucleotides: TGTGCCAGCAGTTTAGCAATAGGAGCTTTCCCCTCCTACGAGCAGTACTTC.

The CDR3 nucleotides read TGTGCCAGCAGATGGACAAGCTCTAGCACAGATACGCAGTATTTT. The encoded protein is CASRWTSSSTDTQYF. The chain combines TRBV2 with TRBJ2-3; tentative D call: TRBD1 (5 bases). With 6 bases removed from V and 0 bases from J, the gap between germline ends came to 13 bases. The CDR3 has 15 residues. In germline, CDR1 is SNHLY, CDR2 FYNNEI. Using reference TRBV2 and TRBJ2-3 for the parts outside the CDR3, the full variable domain is EPEVTQTPSHQVTQMGQEVILRCVPISNHLYFYWYRQILGQKVEFLVSFYNNEISEKSEIFDDQFSVERPDGSNFTLKIRSTKLEDSAMYFCASRWTSSSTDTQYFGPGTRLTVL.

This clonotype was picked up a small number of times. The chain uses TRBV7-2 and TRBJ1-5; D is possibly TRBD1 (6 bases). V was pared by 2 bases and J by 4 bases, with 9 bases between. Germline V lookup: CDR1 SGHTA, CDR2 FQGNSA. The CDR3 covers 14 residues. The CDR3, as DNA: TGTGCCAGCAGCTTAACAGGGCTAAATCAGCCCCAGCATTTT. It translates to CASSLTGLNQPQHF. Full variable domain (rest looked up from reference TRBV7-2 and TRBJ1-5): GAGVSQSPSNKVTEKGKDVELRCDPISGHTALYWYRQSLGQGLEFLIYFQGNSAPDKSGLPSDRFSAERTGGSVSTLTIQRTQQEDSAVYLCASSLTGLNQPQHFGDGTRLSIL.

This clonotype came up a few times. J is TRBJ1-4 and V is TRBV12-3 or TRBV12-4, with 9 positions matching TRBD1. J was trimmed by 8 bases and V by 5 bases; bases with no gene match: 9. The CDR3 runs to 15 residues. The CDR3 loop reads CASSQDPGTGEKLFF. In DNA form, the CDR3 reads TGTGCCAGCAGTCAGGACCCCGGGACAGGGGAAAAACTGTTTTTT.

This clonotype was seen more than once but under ten times. The rearrangement links TRBV24-1 to TRBJ2-5; 10 bases fit TRBD1. This CDR3 is built from 15 residues. Germline-derived CDR1 and CDR2 are KGHDR and SFDVKD. J was trimmed by 4 bases and V by 4 bases; bases with no gene match: 5. CDR3 amino acids: CATSDSRTGGETQYF. CDR3 coding DNA: TGTGCCACCAGTGACTCCCGGACAGGGGGAGAGACCCAGTACTTC.

This chain connects TRBV10-3 to TRBJ2-1; D is uncertain. This CDR3 is built from 14 residues. V gave up 4 bases and J gave up 4 bases, with 11 bases separating them. Germline CDR1 ENHRY, CDR2 SYGVKD. Here the CDR3 reads CAISGPALYNEQFF. The CDR3 DNA is TGTGCCATCAGTGGACCGGCCCTATACAATGAGCAGTTCTTC.

This rearrangement joins TRBV7-8 to TRBJ2-1, with D possibly matching TRBD2 (7 bases). CDR3 length: 17 residues. Germline V gene data show CDR1 as SGHVS and CDR2 as FQNEAQ. Trimming took off 0 bases at V and 0 bases at J, with 12 bases between the two ends. The CDR3 DNA reads as TGTGCCAGCAGCTTAGCCGCGGGGGCAGGCTCCTACAATGAGCAGTTCTTC. It specifies CASSLAAGAGSYNEQFF.

The chain uses TRBV18 and TRBJ2-5; D is uncertain. V lost 5 bases to trimming and J lost 3 bases, with 4 bases between them. This CDR3 contains 11 residues. Germline loops: CDR1 KGHSH, CDR2 LQKENI. This CDR3 reads CASSDKETQYF. The CDR3 nucleotides read TGTGCCAGCTCAGACAAAGAGACCCAGTACTTC.

V gene TRBV5-1 combines with J gene TRBJ1-1; D uncertain. Germline CDR1 and CDR2: SGHRS and YFSETQ. The CDR3 is made up of 14 amino acids. V was trimmed by 4 bases and J by 1 base, leaving 11 bases between them. This CDR3 is CASSETDQNTEAFF. The CDR3 bases are TGCGCCAGCAGCGAGACGGATCAGAACACTGAAGCTTTCTTT.

The chain recombines TRBV25-1 with TRBJ2-7, with D perhaps matching TRBD1 (5 bases). Looked up from germline, CDR1 is MGHDK and CDR2 is SYGVNS. There are 15 residues in the CDR3. Trimming removed 2 bases at V and 4 bases at J, with 15 bases between. The CDR3 DNA reads TGTGCCAGCAGTGAAAGTCTGGCAGGGAAGTACGAGCAGTACTTC. It is translated as CASSESLAGKYEQYF.

There are a few counts of this clonotype. The rearrangement joins TRBV7-8 to TRBJ1-2; a possible D gene is TRBD1 (5 bases). Trimming removed 3 bases from V and 4 bases from J, with 15 bases in between. CDR1 is SGHVS and CDR2 is FQNEAQ in the germline V gene. This CDR3 has 15 amino acids. The CDR3 region is CASSFIQVPVYGYTF. For the CDR3, the DNA is TGTGCCAGCAGCTTTATACAGGTTCCTGTCTATGGCTACACCTTC.

Only one count was recorded for this clonotype. This chain links TRBV4-1 with TRBJ2-7; D may match TRBD1 or TRBD2 (6 bases each). Germline V gives CDR1 MGHRA, CDR2 YSYEKL. The CDR3 extends over 15 amino acids. The V gene lost 4 bases and the J gene lost 3 bases, with 16 bases spanning the gap. CDR3 residues: CASSRTRGGLYEQYF. In DNA, the CDR3 is TGCGCCAGCAGCCGCACGAGAGGGGGGCTCTACGAGCAGTACTTC.

The chain uses TRBV10-3 and TRBJ1-5; 8 bases align to TRBD1. The CDR3 has 14 residues. V dropped 2 bases and J dropped 9; count of bases not matched to a gene: 6. The germline V gene encodes CDR1 ENHRY and CDR2 SYGVKD. This CDR3 is CAISENRGRMPQHF. CDR3 DNA: TGTGCCATCAGTGAGAACAGGGGGAGGATGCCCCAGCATTTT.

This clonotype appeared many times. The V call is TRBV4-1, the J call TRBJ2-1, with 7 bases aligning to TRBD2. Trimming at V came to 1 base and at J to 1 base, leaving 7 bases not matched to a gene. Germline V gene lookup returns CDR1 MGHRA and CDR2 YSYEKL. This CDR3 is built from 17 residues. CDR3 sequence reads: CASSQVGSGSSYNEQFF. Written as DNA, the CDR3 is TGCGCCAGCAGCCAAGTTGGTAGCGGGTCTTCCTACAATGAGCAGTTCTTC.

This clonotype was counted ten times or more. The chain couples TRBV2 to TRBJ2-7; 11 bases fit TRBD2. The CDR3 runs to 15 residues. The J segment lost 7 bases and the V segment lost 8 bases, leaving 13 bases of the junction unmatched. CDR1 and CDR2 (germline): SNHLY, FYNNEI. This CDR3 reads CASRGGLAVMSEQYF. The CDR3 DNA is TGTGCCAGCCGTGGGGGACTAGCGGTAATGAGTGAGCAGTACTTC.

This clonotype turned up a few times. The chain has TRBV3-1 and TRBJ1-2; D is unresolved. V was pared by 0 bases and J by 4 bases, with 6 bases between. The CDR3 is 13 amino acids. Germline loops: CDR1 LGHDT, CDR2 YNNKEL (reference sequence). CDR3 nucleotide sequence: TGTGCCAGCAGCCAAGACGGCGGCTATGGCTACACCTTC. Translation gives CASSQDGGYGYTF.

This clonotype was recorded many times. The chain joins TRBV7-2 to TRBJ1-2; D remains unclear. The CDR3 is 13 amino acids. Germline assignment: CDR1 SGHTA and CDR2 FQGNSA. The ends were cut back, 0 bases at V and 2 bases at J, with 4 bases in the middle. This CDR3 reads CASSLAGNYGYTF. CDR3 nucleotide sequence: TGTGCCAGCAGCTTAGCGGGGAACTATGGCTACACCTTC.

This clonotype was detected many times. The V gene is TRBV5-6, the J gene TRBJ1-1; D is unclear. Trimming pared 4 bases from V and 13 bases from J, leaving 17 bases between. The CDR3 totals 12 residues. Germline CDR1 reads SGHDT; CDR2 reads YYEEEE. The CDR3 loop reads CASSPKGGRDFF. The CDR3 DNA reads as TGTGCCAGCAGCCCGAAGGGTGGACGAGATTTCTTT.

This clonotype was detected a few times. The rearrangement joins TRBV3-1 to TRBJ2-7, with no clear D. The CDR3 length is 14 residues. The V end lost 1 base, the J end lost 4 bases, and 11 bases lay between the germline ends. The germline gives CDR1 LGHDT, CDR2 YNNKEL (reference sequence). The CDR3 sequence is CASSQVNEVYEQYF. In nucleotides, the CDR3 is TGTGCCAGCAGCCAAGTGAATGAAGTTTACGAGCAGTACTTC.

The chain is built from TRBV7-8 and TRBJ2-5; 9 bases are a match to TRBD1. J was trimmed by 6 bases and V by 5 bases; bases with no gene match: 13. The germline gives CDR1 SGHVS, CDR2 FQNEAQ. The CDR3 is 16 residues long. The CDR3 protein is CASSPSRTGAMKTQYF. The CDR3 DNA reads TGTGCCAGCAGCCCCTCCCGGACAGGGGCAATGAAGACCCAGTACTTC.

This clonotype has more than one count but fewer than ten. The CDR3 bases are TGTGCCACCAGCAGGGATTATGGCACTAATGAAAAACTGTTTTTT. Translating it yields CATSRDYGTNEKLFF. This chain links TRBV15 with TRBJ1-4; D call uncertain. Germline V gene data show CDR1 as LNHNV and CDR2 as YYDKDF (reference sequence). The CDR3 is made up of 15 amino acids. The V and J ends lost 3 bases and 2 bases respectively, with 10 bases between them.